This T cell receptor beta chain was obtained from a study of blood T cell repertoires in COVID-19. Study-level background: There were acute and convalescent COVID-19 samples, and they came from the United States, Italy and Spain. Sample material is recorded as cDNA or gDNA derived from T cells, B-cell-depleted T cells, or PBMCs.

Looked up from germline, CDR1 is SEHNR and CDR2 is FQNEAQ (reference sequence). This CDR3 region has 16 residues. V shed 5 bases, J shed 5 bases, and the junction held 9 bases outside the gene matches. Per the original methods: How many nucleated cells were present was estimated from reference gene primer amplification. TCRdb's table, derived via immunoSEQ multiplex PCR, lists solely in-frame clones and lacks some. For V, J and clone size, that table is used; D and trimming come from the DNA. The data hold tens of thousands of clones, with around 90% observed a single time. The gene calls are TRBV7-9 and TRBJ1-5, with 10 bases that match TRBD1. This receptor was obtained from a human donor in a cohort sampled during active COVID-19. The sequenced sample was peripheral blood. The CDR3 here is CASSVIGTGVDQPQHF. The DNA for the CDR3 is TGTGCCAGCAGCGTAATCGGGACAGGGGTGGATCAGCCCCAGCATTTT.